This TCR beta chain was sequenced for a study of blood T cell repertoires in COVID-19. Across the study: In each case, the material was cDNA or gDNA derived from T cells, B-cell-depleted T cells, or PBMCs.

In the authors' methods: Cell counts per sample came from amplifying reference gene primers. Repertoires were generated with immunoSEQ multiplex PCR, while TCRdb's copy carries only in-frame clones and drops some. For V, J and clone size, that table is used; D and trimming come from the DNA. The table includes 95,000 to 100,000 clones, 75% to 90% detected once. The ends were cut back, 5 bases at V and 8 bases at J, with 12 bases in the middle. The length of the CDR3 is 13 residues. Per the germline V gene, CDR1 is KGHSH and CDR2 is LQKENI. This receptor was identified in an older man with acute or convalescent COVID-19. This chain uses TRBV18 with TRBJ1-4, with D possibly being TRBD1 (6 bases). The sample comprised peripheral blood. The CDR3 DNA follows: TGTGCCAGCTCAATACAGGGTTCGGAAAAACTGTTTTTT. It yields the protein CASSIQGSEKLFF.